This T cell receptor beta chain was captured in a study of T cell responses to AZD1222 COVID-19 vaccine. Germline CDR1 reads MGHRA; CDR2 reads YSYEKL. V gave up 0 bases and J gave up 0 bases; unmatched junction bases: 11. The length of the CDR3 is 21 residues. Sequencing used immunoSEQ multiplex PCR; TCRdb keeps in-frame clones, though not all of them. The sample has more than 85,000 clones, 85% to 95% seen once; the top ten hold 2.5% to 3.5%. The sequencing used peripheral blood, collected 28 days after the second AZD1222 dose. The TCR comes from an adult who received the AZD1222 COVID-19 vaccine. The chain carries TRBV4-1 and TRBJ2-1; 13 bases agree with TRBD2. CDR3 loop: CASSQDRWGLAGQPSYNEQFF. The CDR3, as DNA: TGCGCCAGCAGCCAAGATCGGTGGGGACTAGCGGGGCAGCCCTCCTACAATGAGCAGTTCTTC.